This TCR beta chain stems from a study of graft-versus-host responses after intestinal transplantation. Assay used: immunoSEQ multiplex PCR; TCRdb lists only in-frame clones, some missing. The sample carries roughly 13,000 clones, approximately 38% recorded once. Labeling with CFSE marked about 200,000 responder cells, which were plated with about 200,000 irradiated, violet-dye-labeled stimulator cells. This receptor was taken from a human patient who received an intestinal transplant. Sequencing was performed on alloreactive CD8+ T cells from a mixed lymphocyte reaction culture, taken before intestinal transplant. Documented subset: CFSE-low proliferating T cells sorted from roughly 6-day pre-transplant mixed lymphocyte reaction (GvH or HvG direction).

This chain's CDR3 is CASSRGQGVTGELFF. The CDR3 bases are TGTGCCAGCAGCCGCGGACAGGGGGTCACCGGGGAGCTGTTTTTT. The chain links TRBV16 to TRBJ2-2, with 10 bases aligning to TRBD1. The CDR3 runs to 15 residues. Per germline, CDR1 KGHSY and CDR2 FQNENV. With 4 bases clipped from V and 4 bases from J, the junction kept 3 bases outside the gene matches.